This T cell receptor (beta chain) was obtained from a study of cytomegalovirus exposure and HLA in healthy donors (dated by TCRdb to 2016 to 2017). Regarding the complete study: According to a later analysis, one platform produced both the 100 to 150 validation repertoires and the roughly 650 repertoires of the first cohort. Along with the 666-subject first cohort, a separate validation cohort of roughly 110 different subjects was used. To predict cytomegalovirus infection status, the study combined high-throughput TCR immunosequencing, statistical association of individual TCRs with disease status, and machine learning. The study was designed to test whether signatures of past pathogen exposure could be identified by cataloging public T cell receptors.

Library prep was done by the immunoSEQ multiplex PCR assay. On the study's bioinformatics: A statistical classification framework was built to diagnose cytomegalovirus status from the catalog of TCR beta chain sequences. In TCRdb, the immuneACCESS table is reduced to in-frame sequences with V and J assigned. These tables do not hold every clone; where another copy was compared, an unresolved V gene accounts for under half, and the others remain unexplained. V and J calls and clone size follow that table, whereas D and trimming were derived from the DNA. The sample records 120,000 or so clones, 80% to 90% of which are singletons. The ten largest clones add up to about 4.1% of the sample. The donors belonged to the validation cohort of approximately 130 subjects, which was separate from the approximately 700-subject first cohort. The CDR3 goes from the cysteine to the phenylalanine over 15 residues. Only the CDR3 DNA is retained, 45 bases long and in frame from the first base. The germline V gene provides CDR1 SGDLS and CDR2 YYNGEE. Trimming costs V 0 bases and J 1 base, and their ends lie 9 bases apart.

As regards this clone: What this receptor recognizes is not known. The record has no base qualities; no much larger clone is one base away.

General study outcomes and caveats: Three of the identified cytomegalovirus-associated TCR beta chains were confirmed in vitro to be specific for cytomegalovirus antigens. While some public TCRs were present in many individuals, most TCR sequences turned up only very rarely across donors. It was suggested by the authors that the approach could potentially be generalized to other disease states and immunological phenotypes. The classifier was reported to diagnose cytomegalovirus status with high specificity and sensitivity in both the original cohort and the validation cohort. The study gave a list of some 150 TCR beta chains associated with cytomegalovirus. A later analysis found that TCRs clustered in the first cohort also tended to co-occur in the 120 validation repertoires, with 94% of cluster scores above 0. A later analysis had no HLA typing for the validation cohort, so co-occurrence there was scored across all 110 or so repertoires.

The chain joins TRBV9 to TRBJ2-3; the D gene is unclear. This receptor was obtained from a man between 18 and 35 years old in good health and CMV-seropositive. What was sequenced was PBMCs. The CDR3 protein is CASSVDGGRTDTQYF. The bases read TGTGCCAGCAGCGTAGACGGCGGCCGCACAGATACGCAGTATTTT.